The T cell receptor (beta chain) under discussion was sequenced for a study of lymphopenia after photon versus proton radiotherapy. Assay used: immunoSEQ multiplex PCR; TCRdb lists only in-frame clones, some missing. The sample shows 55,000 to 75,000 clones, approximately 91% of them seen only once. Germline loops: CDR1 ENHRY, CDR2 SYGVKD. The V segment lost 3 bases and the J segment 0 bases; nucleotides outside the gene matches: 5. CDR3 size: 16 residues. The receptor's source is a woman in her 70s with pancreatic cancer. The chain uses TRBV10-3 and TRBJ2-7, with 10 bases fitting TRBD2. This specimen consisted of peripheral blood, obtained from a patient treated with photon-based radiotherapy. The CDR3 is CAISDFTSGTSYEQYF. CDR3 nucleotide sequence: TGTGCCATCAGTGATTTCACTAGCGGGACCTCCTACGAGCAGTACTTC.